This TCR beta chain was documented in a study of radiotherapy plus CTLA-4 blockade in lung cancer. This clone has a single count. V lost 3 bases, J lost 5 bases, and 13 bases lay in between. Germline CDR1 reads KGHSH; CDR2 reads LQKENI. The CDR3 runs 14 residues. Repertoires were generated with immunoSEQ multiplex PCR, while TCRdb's copy carries only in-frame clones and drops some. The sample lists tens of thousands of clones; 60% to 75% were seen once. The clonotype comes from a human donor with non-small cell lung cancer who had stable disease on radiotherapy plus ipilimumab. The chain uses TRBV18 and TRBJ1-1; no clear D. The sequenced sample was peripheral blood, obtained from a patient treated with radiotherapy plus ipilimumab. CDR3: CASSPVLTSTEAFF. The DNA for the CDR3 is TGTGCCAGCTCACCCGTACTGACATCGACTGAAGCTTTCTTT.